This T cell receptor (beta chain) was obtained from a study of T cell responses to AZD1222 COVID-19 vaccine. Overall study context: Pooled in the analysis were second doses at about 4 or about 12 weeks. Findings of the study overall: In a largely white British group with more females than males, clonal diversity was possibly underestimated.

Sequencing used immunoSEQ multiplex PCR; TCRdb keeps in-frame clones, though not all of them. Altogether about 130,000 clones are present, just over 85% being singletons, with the ten largest covering roughly an eighth. A word on this clone: The antigen remains undetermined.

J gave up 4 bases and V 0 bases, and 7 bases lay outside the gene matches. Germline loops: CDR1 MNHEY, CDR2 SMNVEV (reference sequence). The CDR3 is made up of 16 amino acids. This chain connects TRBV27 to TRBJ2-7, with 9 bases matching TRBD2. The origin of this receptor is an adult in good health. The sequences come from peripheral blood, collected on day 0 of AZD1222 vaccination. The CDR3 here is CASSLSPGGRGYEQYF. The DNA for the CDR3 is TGTGCCAGCAGTTTATCCCCCGGCGGGAGGGGGTACGAGCAGTACTTC.